One sample yielded the 18 T cell receptor beta chains listed below, sequenced in a study of blood T cell repertoires in COVID-19. Sequencing was performed with immunoSEQ multiplex PCR; in TCRdb, only in-frame clones are kept and a portion is missing. The table records just under 350,000 clones, 83% of them present only once. What was sequenced was peripheral blood. These TCRs come from a man aged 25-45 years with active or convalescent COVID-19.

This chain joins TRBV3-1 (or the pseudogene TRBV3-2) and TRBJ2-7; weak D call: TRBD2 (6 bases). There are 18 residues in the CDR3. Germline CDR1 reads LGHDT; CDR2 reads YNNKEL (reference sequence). V dropped 4 bases and J dropped 0 bases, with 22 bases sitting between them. Here the CDR3 DNA reads TGTGCCAGCAGCCTAGGGAAGGGAGGCGGGGACCACTCCTACGAGCAGTACTTC. Protein: CASSLGKGGGDHSYEQYF.

The V and J genes are TRBV5-1 and TRBJ1-1; TRBD1 agrees at 9 bases. The length of the CDR3 is 14 residues. The trim removed 6 bases at V and 3 bases at J, leaving 6 bases unmatched. Germline V CDR1 and CDR2: SGHRS, YFSETQ. As DNA, the CDR3 is TGCGCCAGCACCAAGGGACAGGGTGACACTGAAGCTTTCTTT. Its translation: CASTKGQGDTEAFF.

V gene TRBV7-6 combines with J gene TRBJ1-4, with a tentative D call TRBD1 (5 bases). The CDR3 is made up of 15 amino acids. Looked up from germline, CDR1 is SGHVS and CDR2 is FNYEAQ. Deletions cut 3 bases from V and 4 bases from J, with 12 bases between. The CDR3 DNA reads as TGTGCCAGCAGCTTCTACGGGGGAGATAATGAAAAACTGTTTTTT. It codes for CASSFYGGDNEKLFF. The whole variable domain, remainder taken from reference TRBV7-6 and TRBJ1-4, is GAGVSQSPRYKVTKRGQDVALRCDPISGHVSLYWYRQALGQGPEFLTYFNYEAQQDKSGLPNDRFSAERPEGSISTLTIQRTEQRDSAMYRCASSFYGGDNEKLFFGSGTQLSVL.

For this clone: This sample includes further DNA sequences coding for the same CDR3. The gene calls are TRBV7-2 and TRBJ1-5, with D perhaps matching TRBD1 (5 bases). From germline, CDR1 is SGHTA and CDR2 FQGNSA. The CDR3 consists of 15 residues. V was shortened by 1 base and J by 6 bases, with 13 bases between the two germline ends. CDR3 DNA sequence: TGTGCCAGCAGCTTAGGCAGGGCGGGGGGTCAGCCCCAGCATTTT. This sequence encodes CASSLGRAGGQPQHF. The whole variable domain, filled in from reference TRBV7-2 and TRBJ1-5, reads GAGVSQSPSNKVTEKGKDVELRCDPISGHTALYWYRQSLGQGLEFLIYFQGNSAPDKSGLPSDRFSAERTGGSVSTLTIQRTQQEDSAVYLCASSLGRAGGQPQHFGDGTRLSIL.

This clone was observed a single time. The chain couples TRBV24-1 to TRBJ1-2; D gene unclear. Looked up from germline, CDR1 is KGHDR and CDR2 is SFDVKD. The CDR3 extends over 13 amino acids. V lost 4 bases to trimming and J lost 4 bases, with 9 bases between them. Here the CDR3 reads CATSDSRGYGYTF. DNA of the CDR3: TGTGCCACCAGTGACTCACGCGGCTATGGCTACACCTTC.

This clone was observed a single time. The chain employs TRBV5-1 and TRBJ2-3; 12 bases map to TRBD2. Germline lookup yields CDR1 SGHRS and CDR2 YFSETQ. The CDR3 has 16 residues. With 1 base clipped from V and 9 bases from J, the junction kept 9 bases outside the gene matches. Written as DNA, the CDR3 is TGCGCCAGCAGCTTGTACGCTAGCGGGAGGGCCGGCACGCAGTATTTT. It yields the protein CASSLYASGRAGTQYF.

In DNA form, the CDR3 reads TGTGCCAGCAGCCCGCAGGGGTCCCCCTATGGCTACACCTTC. Translated: CASSPQGSPYGYTF. The V gene is TRBV7-2, the J gene TRBJ1-2; a weak D match, TRBD1 (6 bases). Germline V gives CDR1 SGHTA, CDR2 FQGNSA. This CDR3 contains 14 residues. V lost 5 bases to trimming and J lost 4 bases, with 14 bases between them. Together with reference TRBV7-2 and TRBJ1-2, the CDR3 gives the full variable domain: GAGVSQSPSNKVTEKGKDVELRCDPISGHTALYWYRQSLGQGLEFLIYFQGNSAPDKSGLPSDRFSAERTGGSVSTLTIQRTQQEDSAVYLCASSPQGSPYGYTFGSGTRLTVV.

This clone was detected a few times. The chain employs TRBV19 and TRBJ1-2; 7 nucleotides match TRBD1. The CDR3 loop spans 15 amino acids. The V and J ends lost 5 bases and 1 base, in that order; junction bases with no gene match: 7. Germline V gene data show CDR1 as LNHDA and CDR2 as SQIVND (reference sequence). CDR3 DNA sequence: TGTGCCAGTAGTCAACAGGGGATGGATAACTATGGCTACACCTTC. It is translated as CASSQQGMDNYGYTF.

The CDR3 here is CASSLGLLKGYTF. DNA of the CDR3: TGTGCCAGCAGTTTAGGACTTCTTAAAGGCTACACCTTC. The genes are TRBV12-3 or TRBV12-4 and TRBJ1-2, with D unclear. The CDR3 has 13 residues. The V gene lost 1 base and the J gene lost 8 bases, with 11 bases spanning the gap.

J is TRBJ1-4 and V is TRBV29-1, with TRBD1 as a possible D gene (6 bases). CDR3 length equals 13 residues. The V gene lost 7 bases and the J gene lost 3 bases, with 12 bases spanning the gap. Looked up from germline, CDR1 is SQVTM and CDR2 is ANQGSEA. For the CDR3, the DNA is TGCAGCGCGTTACAGGGATCTAATGAAAAACTGTTTTTT. Amino acids: CSALQGSNEKLFF. Complete variable domain (other parts from reference TRBV29-1 and TRBJ1-4): SAVISQKPSRDICQRGTSLTIQCQVDSQVTMMFWYRQQPGQSLTLIATANQGSEATYESGFVIDKFPISRPNLTFSTLTVSNMSPEDSSIYLCSALQGSNEKLFFGSGTQLSVL.

The rearrangement joins TRBV4-2 to TRBJ2-7, with 9 bases identical to TRBD1. The CDR3 covers 15 residues. Trimming cost V 4 bases and J 5 bases; bases outside gene matches: 9. Germline assignment: CDR1 LGHNA and CDR2 YNFKEQ. CDR3 sequence reads: CASSLLAGDRDEQYF. The CDR3, as DNA: TGTGCCAGCAGCCTCCTCGCCGGGGACAGGGACGAGCAGTACTTC.

This rearrangement joins TRBV7-8 to TRBJ2-7; a weak D match, TRBD1 (6 bases). The CDR3 runs to 13 residues. With 5 bases removed from V and 3 bases from J, the gap between germline ends came to 11 bases. Germline V gene data show CDR1 as SGHVS and CDR2 as FQNEAQ. In nucleotides, the CDR3 is TGTGCCAGCAGCCGACAGGCAGACTACGAGCAGTACTTC. Protein sequence: CASSRQADYEQYF.

The chain has TRBV21-1 and TRBJ2-7; the table's D call, TRBD2, was not checked against the DNA. TRBV21-1 is shown as a pseudogene. The length of the CDR3 is 19 residues. CDR3 nucleotide sequence: TGTGCCAGCCAAAATAACCGAGAGGGGATGGGACTGATCTCCTACGAGCAGTACTTC. It specifies CASQNNREGMGLISYEQYF.

The sample holds a few counts of this clone. The chain carries TRBV4-1 and TRBJ1-4; D is undetermined. The CDR3 totals 14 residues. Germline values: CDR1 MGHRA, CDR2 YSYEKL. V lost 4 bases to trimming and J lost 8 bases, with 14 bases between them. The CDR3 DNA sequence: TGCGCCAGCAGCCCCGGGGTAAAGGACGAAAAACTGTTTTTT. This encodes CASSPGVKDEKLFF.

The chain employs TRBV30 and TRBJ2-7; 7 bases align to TRBD2. With V trimmed by 2 bases and J by 3 bases, 7 bases remained unmatched. The germline gives CDR1 GTSNPN, CDR2 SVGIG (reference sequence). The CDR3 consists of 14 residues. This CDR3 reads CAWSLASGNYEQYF. The CDR3 DNA is TGTGCCTGGAGTTTGGCTAGCGGTAACTACGAGCAGTACTTC. The full variable domain, rest sourced from reference TRBV30 and TRBJ2-7, is SQTIHQWPATLVQPVGSPLSLECTVEGTSNPNLYWYRQAAGRGLQLLFYSVGIGQISSEVPQNLSASRPQDRQFILSSKKLLLSDSGFYLCAWSLASGNYEQYFGPGTRLTVT.

V and J are TRBV15 and TRBJ2-7; D call uncertain. Germline V gene data show CDR1 as LNHNV and CDR2 as YYDKDF (reference sequence). CDR3 length: 15 residues. Trimming cost V 0 bases and J 5 bases, with 14 bases left between them. CDR3 residues: CATSRDRGPYHEQYF. As DNA, the CDR3 is TGTGCCACCAGCAGAGATCGAGGCCCGTACCACGAGCAGTACTTC.

This clone was observed a single time. V usage is TRBV11-3 and J usage is TRBJ1-5; D remains unclear. V was clipped by 6 bases and J by 5 bases, with 8 bases between them. The CDR3 sequence is 12 residues long. Germline V gene sequence: CDR1 SGHNT, CDR2 YENEEA. The CDR3 DNA reads as TGTGCCAGCAGTTTCCTACATCAGCCCCAGCATTTT. Protein sequence: CASSFLHQPQHF.

CDR3 sequence reads: CAISESGSGVFKQFF. CDR3 in DNA: TGTGCCATCAGTGAGTCGGGTAGCGGTGTGTTTAAGCAGTTCTTC. The chain carries TRBV10-3 and TRBJ2-1, with D possibly being TRBD2 (6 bases). V was shortened by 0 bases and J by 11 bases, with 17 bases between the two germline ends. The CDR3 extends over 15 amino acids. Germline V gene lookup returns CDR1 ENHRY and CDR2 SYGVKD.